The 15 T cell receptor beta chains reported below all come from one sample, sequenced in a study of T cell responses to AZD1222 COVID-19 vaccine. Profiled with immunoSEQ multiplex PCR; TCRdb holds only in-frame clones, not every one. The sample records approximately 100,000 clones, around 89% being singletons. The source was peripheral blood, collected on day 0 of AZD1222 vaccination. The receptors here all came from an adult in good health.

The rearrangement joins TRBV3-1 (or the pseudogene TRBV3-2) to TRBJ1-1, with D unresolved. V was shortened by 0 bases and J by 8 bases, with 19 bases between the two germline ends. This CDR3 is 16 amino acids long. Per the germline V gene, CDR1 is LGHDT and CDR2 is YNNKEL (reference sequence). DNA for the CDR3: TGTGCCAGCAGCCAAGAATCTGGACGTCCGGGCGCCGAAGCTTTCTTT. Translating it yields CASSQESGRPGAEAFF.

The CDR3 nucleotides read TGTGCCAGCAGTGAATATCTCGGGGGTAGTGGTCAGCCCCAGCATTTT. It translates to CASSEYLGGSGQPQHF. The chain carries TRBV6-1 and TRBJ1-5; D is possibly TRBD1 (5 bases). In germline, CDR1 is MNHNS, CDR2 SASEGT. V lost 2 bases and J lost 6, with 17 bases in between. The CDR3 loop spans 16 amino acids.

J is TRBJ1-5 and V is TRBV2; D is unclear. CDR1 SNHLY and CDR2 FYNNEI come from the germline V gene. The germline V and J ends were trimmed by 7 bases and 3 bases, with 13 bases remaining between them. There are 14 residues in the CDR3. The CDR3 DNA reads as TGTGCCAGCACCGCTGGATTCGTCAATCAGCCCCAGCATTTT. This sequence encodes CASTAGFVNQPQHF.

V usage is TRBV28 and J usage is TRBJ1-1; D is undetermined. This CDR3 comprises 12 residues. V gave up 1 base and J gave up 4 bases, with 4 bases separating them. Germline V CDR1 and CDR2: MDHEN, SYDVKM. DNA of the CDR3: TGTGCCAGCAGTTTATCCACCACTGAAGCTTTCTTT. It codes for CASSLSTTEAFF.

The V gene is TRBV7-3, the J gene TRBJ2-7, with TRBD1 identical over 7 bases. V shed 2 bases and J 6 bases; nucleotides not matched to a gene: 10. Germline-derived CDR1 and CDR2 are SGHTA and FQGTGA. This CDR3 region has 15 residues. As DNA, the CDR3 is TGTGCCAGCAGCTTATCGGGACAGAAGAAGGGCGAGCAGTACTTC. This sequence encodes CASSLSGQKKGEQYF.

The rearrangement joins TRBV12-3 or TRBV12-4 to TRBJ1-2, with D hard to call. This CDR3 spans 12 amino acids. V was clipped by 3 bases and J by 7 bases, with 9 bases between them. The CDR3: CASSFTERGYTF. CDR3 coding DNA: TGTGCCAGCAGTTTTACAGAGCGTGGCTACACCTTC.

The table lists this clone with a count of one. The chain has TRBV27 and TRBJ2-3; TRBD2 aligns across 14 bases. The CDR3 runs to 16 residues. The germline V gene has CDR1 MNHEY and CDR2 SMNVEV (reference sequence). V was clipped by 10 bases and J by 8 bases; unmatched bases: 14. CDR3 sequence reads: CATKLGLAGEDVTQYF. The CDR3 DNA follows: TGTGCCACAAAATTGGGACTAGCGGGGGAAGATGTTACGCAGTATTTT.

The chain employs TRBV9 and TRBJ2-7, with a weak D call TRBD2 (6 bases). The CDR3 is 16 amino acids. Trimming took off 2 bases at V and 5 bases at J, with 20 bases between the two ends. The V gene's germline CDR1 is SGDLS and CDR2 YYNGEE. Here the CDR3 reads CASSVGSGRTINEQYF. DNA of the CDR3: TGTGCCAGCAGCGTGGGGTCTGGGAGGACGATTAACGAGCAGTACTTC.

The CDR3 spells CASSLNPGGDTEAFF. The CDR3 DNA reads as TGTGCCAGCAGCTTAAACCCGGGCGGGGACACTGAAGCTTTCTTT. The chain has TRBV7-3 and TRBJ1-1; D unresolved. The V gene's germline CDR1 is SGHTA and CDR2 FQGTGA. The CDR3 length is 15 residues. V lost 1 base, J lost 3 bases, and 12 bases lay in between.

This clone has a single count. J is TRBJ2-3 and V is TRBV7-9; 7 bases align to TRBD2. J gave up 1 base and V 1 base, and 5 bases lay outside the gene matches. Germline V gives CDR1 SEHNR, CDR2 FQNEAQ (reference sequence). The CDR3 is 16 amino acids. DNA for the CDR3: TGTGCCAGCAGCTTAGGAATCGCGGGGGGCACAGATACGCAGTATTTT. It encodes CASSLGIAGGTDTQYF.

V and J are TRBV4-1 and TRBJ2-1, with D possibly called TRBD1 or TRBD2 (5 bases each). This CDR3 spans 13 amino acids. V lost 1 base and J lost 15, with 16 bases in between. The V gene's germline CDR1 is MGHRA and CDR2 YSYEKL. The CDR3 coding sequence is TGCGCCAGCAGCCAAGTGGGACCCACCCCCCGGTTCTTC. Residues: CASSQVGPTPRFF.

The rearrangement joins TRBV6-5 to TRBJ1-1, with 7 bases fitting TRBD1. The V gene end was trimmed by 2 bases and the J gene end by 6 bases; junction bases not matched to a gene: 3. The CDR3 runs to 13 residues. The V gene's germline CDR1 is MNHEY and CDR2 SVGAGI. The CDR3 DNA reads TGTGCCAGCAGTTACGGGACAGTCTCTGAAGCTTTCTTT. Protein sequence: CASSYGTVSEAFF.

This rearrangement joins TRBV11-2 to TRBJ2-5; no definite D call. Trimming took 0 bases from V and 2 from J, leaving 7 bases between them. Germline CDR1 reads SGHAT; CDR2 reads FQNNGV. The CDR3 has 14 amino acids. As DNA, the CDR3 is TGTGCCAGCAGCTTAGATTTTGGACAAGAGACCCAGTACTTC. Translated: CASSLDFGQETQYF.

As DNA, the CDR3 is TGTGCCAGCAGCCAACAGGGGGTAGATTCACCCCTCCACTTT. Protein product: CASSQQGVDSPLHF. The chain combines TRBV7-8 with TRBJ1-6; 8 bases map to TRBD1. The CDR3 totals 14 residues. Germline V gene data show CDR1 as SGHVS and CDR2 as FQNEAQ. Trimming took 5 bases from V and 8 from J; bases not matched to a gene: 5.

The rearrangement links TRBV6-5 to TRBJ1-5, with 11 bases lining up with TRBD1. This CDR3 contains 15 residues. V lost 6 bases to trimming and J lost 7 bases; unmatched junction nucleotides: 8. Germline V gene data show CDR1 as MNHEY and CDR2 as SVGAGI. The CDR3 region is CASRLDRGLWQPQHF. Here the CDR3 DNA reads TGTGCCAGCAGATTGGACAGGGGGCTTTGGCAGCCCCAGCATTTT.